This T cell receptor beta chain was captured by sequencing in a study of shared clonotypes between healthy human individuals (TCRdb year 2020). About the full investigation: The cohort comprised two women and a few men aged 18 to 49 years. Libraries were prepared and TCR repertoires were sequenced by different laboratories using diverse techniques, in order to increase sequencing depth and limit assay-specific biases. Per donor, leukapheresis produced somewhere between about 0.8 and 9.5 billion PBMCs. To estimate repertoire size and how much clonotypes are shared between individuals, the study performed deep sequencing of blood TCR repertoires from roughly five healthy adults. For each donor, CD4 naive and CD4 memory were each run on three plates, CD8 naive on two plates, and CD8 memory on one plate.

The donors were healthy, HIV-negative adults with no recently reported acute infections or vaccinations. Only Caucasian adults living in Nashville, Tennessee, USA were represented among the donors. CD4+ T cells were enriched by magnetic negative selection; naive cells were then positively selected on CD45RA, and the negative fraction formed the memory subset. Blood was collected by leukapheresis, and PBMCs were isolated by Ficoll-Histopaque density gradient centrifugation and then cryopreserved in liquid nitrogen vapor phase. Analytical flow cytometry was used to check the purity and quantity of each magnetically sorted T cell population. Genomic DNA was isolated from each sorted fraction and quantified by UV absorbance on a Nanodrop 2000c. Using the deep immunoSEQ assay, multiplex PCR amplified TCR CDR3 regions from genomic DNA. For each cell subset, the extracted genomic DNA was distributed evenly across all wells of several immunoSEQ 96-well plates, and each plate served as one replicate. For sorted subsets, roughly 0.2 ug genomic DNA, equal to tens of thousands of T cell genomes, was loaded into each replicate PCR. Purified libraries were quantified with a Qubit 3.0 fluorometer, sized on a Bioanalyzer 2100, and re-quantified with the KAPA Library Quantification kit. Each immunoSEQ 96-well plate was sequenced on its own single-read 150-cycle Illumina NextSeq 550 flow cell. The published analysis was carried out like this. The immunoSEQ output contained only junctional sequences without quality scores, so filtering could not match that applied to full-length reads. Sequences were annotated with PyIR, a Python wrapper for IgBLAST v1.9, and V/J genes and CDR3 were assigned using IMGT germline references. Reads were removed for weak V/J assignments (E-value above 1e-6), missing CDR3, stop codons, out-of-frame junctions, or ambiguous translated residues. V3J clonotypes were defined by identical inferred V gene, J gene, and CDR3 amino acid sequence. Percentage overlap between repertoires was computed as shared unique clonotypes divided by the size of the smaller repertoire. Richness of each repertoire was evaluated using RTK rarefaction, the Chao1 estimator, and Recon v2.1 estimates of unobserved clonotypes. For all TCRbeta clonotypes obtained by the gDNA method from a handful of donors, generation probabilities were computed with OLGA. TCRdb provides this immuneACCESS table in a form limited to in-frame rearrangements. Some clones are lacking; in checked studies, under half of them reflect an unresolved V gene, and why the rest are absent is not known. V and J calls and clone size are those listed in that table; D and trimming were worked out from the DNA. Recorded for this sample are fewer than 1.4 million clones; around 82% of them occurred a single time. In total, the top ten clones hold 0.61% of the sample.

General findings and caveats noted by the study authors: Only blood was sampled, and tissue TCR repertoires likely differ from those in blood. The genetic and exposure-history diversity represented was limited by the small number of donors. Clonotypes shared by all four sorted-subset donors showed higher generation probabilities than non-shared clonotypes. Pairwise subsampling indicated that sequencing depth was expected to affect the degree of clonotype sharing among donors. When several donors were compared, the shared fraction of clonotypes was 5% to 6.5% for naive CD4, about 4% for naive CD8, 2.3% for memory CD4, and roughly 0.43% for memory CD8. Incomplete sequencing was indicated by rarefaction of sorted-subset datasets, despite the large sequencing depth. Naive subsets generally had larger estimated clonotype richness than memory subsets did.

Points on this clone: Its antigen specificity is not known. Per-base quality was not reported, and no clone a single base away is much larger than it. Other nucleotide sequences from this sample produce the same CDR3.

The sequencing input was memory CD4+ T cells from PBMCs. The cell subset or site label here, explained by the study, means: CD45RA-negative fraction. The sequence was collected from a man between 18 and 35 years old in good health. Some clones in this sample may be carry-over from other donors' samples.

The nucleotide sequence is TGTGCCAGCAGCTTGGGAACTTACCTAAACATTCAGTACTTC. This codes for CASSLGTYLNIQYF. The chain was built from TRBV7-9 and TRBJ2-4; there is no confident call for the D gene. Including cysteine and phenylalanine, the CDR3 has 14 amino acids. Just the 42-base CDR3 DNA is kept, in frame starting at base 1. The CDR1 and CDR2 encoded by the germline V gene (reference sequence) are SEHNR and FQNEAQ. V is clipped by 3 bases and J by 6 bases, and the sequence between their germline boundaries is 12 bases long.